These 29 T cell receptor beta chains were all obtained from the same sample, sequenced in a study of blood T cell repertoires in COVID-19. Clones were sequenced by immunoSEQ multiplex PCR, and TCRdb holds only the in-frame ones, with some missing. The data contain about 100,000 clones, around 87% of them singletons. Sequencing input: peripheral blood. The receptors derive from a woman aged 80 or older with acute or convalescent COVID-19.

This rearrangement joins TRBV3-1 (or the pseudogene TRBV3-2) to TRBJ2-3, with 15 bases lining up with TRBD2. The germline V gene has CDR1 LGHDT and CDR2 YNNKEL (reference sequence). This CDR3 has 17 amino acids. Trimming took 4 bases from V and 3 from J; bases not matched to a gene: 5. CDR3 DNA: TGTGCCAGCAGCCCGCGGACTAGCGGGGGGGTAACAGATACGCAGTATTTT. Protein: CASSPRTSGGVTDTQYF.

The CDR3 sequence is CASSLAARMGLAGTQYF. Here the CDR3 DNA reads TGCGCCAGCAGCTTGGCGGCCCGAATGGGACTAGCGGGTACGCAGTATTTT. The J gene is TRBJ2-3, the V gene TRBV5-1, with 12 nucleotides matching TRBD2. The CDR3 is made up of 17 amino acids. Germline V gives CDR1 SGHRS, CDR2 YFSETQ. Trimming removed 0 bases from V and 8 bases from J; junction bases left unmatched: 10.

The chain links TRBV5-1 to TRBJ2-7; tentative D call: TRBD2 (5 bases). Trimming cost V 0 bases and J 2 bases, with 9 bases left between them. This CDR3 is built from 14 residues. In germline, CDR1 is SGHRS, CDR2 YFSETQ. The CDR3 DNA reads as TGCGCCAGCAGCTTGGACGGGATAACCTACGAGCAGTACTTC. Amino acid sequence: CASSLDGITYEQYF.

The V call is TRBV15, the J call TRBJ1-1; D may be TRBD1 (6 bases). Trimming took off 6 bases at V and 0 bases at J, with 14 bases between the two ends. CDR3 length: 15 amino acids. Germline-derived CDR1 and CDR2 are LNHNV and YYDKDF (reference sequence). The CDR3 loop reads CATSPLGQMNTEAFF. The DNA for the CDR3 is TGTGCCACCAGTCCTTTAGGACAGATGAACACTGAAGCTTTCTTT.

V gene TRBV19 combines with J gene TRBJ2-1, with 14 bases fitting TRBD2. CDR1 and CDR2 (germline): LNHDA, SQIVND (reference sequence). The CDR3 runs 15 residues. V lost 10 bases and J lost 4; bases outside the gene matches: 6. CDR3: CAKTSGGVYYNEQFF. CDR3 sequence (DNA): TGTGCCAAGACTAGCGGGGGGGTGTATTACAATGAGCAGTTCTTC. The full variable domain, its missing parts supplied by reference TRBV19 and TRBJ2-1, is DGGITQSPKYLFRKEGQNVTLSCEQNLNHDAMYWYRQDPGQGLRLIYYSQIVNDFQKGDIAEGYSVSREKKESFPLTVTSAQKNPTAFYLCAKTSGGVYYNEQFFGPGTRLTVL.

The rearrangement links TRBV9 to TRBJ2-7, with 8 bases that match TRBD1. With V trimmed by 0 bases and J by 2 bases, 10 bases remained unmatched. In germline, CDR1 is SGDLS, CDR2 YYNGEE. The CDR3 loop spans 17 amino acids. As DNA, the CDR3 is TGTGCCAGCAGCGTAGGGGTAGGAGACAGGGGCACCTACGAGCAGTACTTC. Translated, it gives CASSVGVGDRGTYEQYF. Variable domain in full (rest from reference TRBV9 and TRBJ2-7): DSGVTQTPKHLITATGQRVTLRCSPRSGDLSVYWYQQSLDQGLQFLIQYYNGEERAKGNILERFSAQQFPDLHSELNLSSLELGDSALYFCASSVGVGDRGTYEQYFGPGTRLTVT.

V and J are TRBV7-9 and TRBJ2-1; D may be TRBD1 (6 bases). Germline values: CDR1 SEHNR, CDR2 FQNEAQ (reference sequence). The CDR3 has 15 residues. Trimming pared 5 bases from V and 0 bases from J, leaving 11 bases between. The CDR3 coding sequence is TGTGCCAGCAGCCGACAGGTCAGCTCCTACAATGAGCAGTTCTTC. The encoded protein is CASSRQVSSYNEQFF.

The chain carries TRBV27 and TRBJ2-7, with 9 bases matching TRBD1. Germline CDR1 reads MNHEY; CDR2 reads SMNVEV (reference sequence). V trimming: 6 bases; J trimming: 5 bases; junction bases outside the gene matches: 11. CDR3 length: 15 amino acids. Here the CDR3 DNA reads TGTGCCAGCAGCAGACTGGGACAGGGTCCCGACGAGCAGTACTTC. Its translation is CASSRLGQGPDEQYF.

This clone appeared a single time. The chain joins TRBV19 to TRBJ1-5; a possible D gene is TRBD1 (6 bases). The ends were cut back, 7 bases at V and 5 bases at J, with 12 bases in the middle. The CDR3 is 13 amino acids. CDR1 and CDR2 from the germline V gene are LNHDA and SQIVND (reference sequence). In DNA form, the CDR3 reads TGTGCCAGTACCCCCAGGGGACATCAGCCCCAGCATTTT. Its translation is CASTPRGHQPQHF.

V is TRBV28 and J is TRBJ2-3, with D uncertain. V was trimmed by 6 bases and J by 2 bases, leaving 12 bases between them. The CDR3 sequence is 14 residues long. Germline values: CDR1 MDHEN, CDR2 SYDVKM. Here the CDR3 reads CASRAETYTDTQYF. The CDR3 nucleotides are TGTGCCAGCAGGGCCGAGACTTACACAGATACGCAGTATTTT.

The V call is TRBV4-1, the J call TRBJ2-5; the match to TRBD2 covers 9 bases. J was trimmed by 2 bases and V by 1 base; bases with no gene match: 8. This CDR3 has 17 residues. CDR1 and CDR2 from the germline V gene are MGHRA and YSYEKL. The CDR3, as DNA: TGCGCCAGCAGCCAAGGGCTAGCGGGGTTGCCTCAAGAGACCCAGTACTTC. It specifies CASSQGLAGLPQETQYF.

This sequence joins TRBV20-1 and TRBJ2-7; D not certain. The germline gives CDR1 DFQATT, CDR2 SNEGSKA (reference sequence). Trimming cost V 6 bases and J 3 bases, with 9 bases left between them. This CDR3 region has 11 residues. The CDR3 bases are TGCAGTGCCCAAAGACTCTACGAGCAGTACTTC. Translated: CSAQRLYEQYF.

This sequence joins TRBV19 and TRBJ1-5; the match to TRBD1 covers 9 bases. The CDR3 loop spans 17 amino acids. Germline-derived CDR1 and CDR2 are LNHDA and SQIVND (reference sequence). V lost 5 bases and J lost 4; bases outside the gene matches: 12. The CDR3 loop is CASSFQPGQGFNQPQHF. CDR3 coding DNA: TGTGCCAGTAGTTTCCAACCGGGACAGGGTTTTAATCAGCCCCAGCATTTT.

The rearrangement joins TRBV10-2 to TRBJ1-4; weak D call: TRBD1 (5 bases). Germline-derived CDR1 and CDR2 are WSHSY and SAAADI. The CDR3 consists of 12 residues. The V and J ends lost 8 bases and 6 bases respectively, with 10 bases between them. DNA of the CDR3: TGCGCCAGCGGGACTTCATATGAAAAACTGTTTTTT. Residues: CASGTSYEKLFF.

V usage is TRBV19 and J usage is TRBJ1-5; weak D call: TRBD1 (5 bases). CDR1 LNHDA and CDR2 SQIVND come from the germline V gene (reference sequence). The CDR3 runs 15 residues. V dropped 3 bases and J dropped 6 bases, with 15 bases sitting between them. The CDR3 loop reads CASSMVGRVAQPQHF. The CDR3 DNA sequence: TGTGCCAGTAGTATGGTGGGCAGGGTGGCTCAGCCCCAGCATTTT.

The table lists this clone with a count of one. The chain carries TRBV7-2 and TRBJ2-2; D gene unclear. CDR1 and CDR2 (germline): SGHTA, FQGNSA. The CDR3 covers 12 residues. Trimming pared 1 base from V and 6 bases from J, leaving 3 bases between. CDR3: CASSLVSGELFF. CDR3 sequence (DNA): TGTGCCAGCAGCTTAGTATCCGGGGAGCTGTTTTTT. Based on the CDR3 plus reference TRBV7-2 and TRBJ2-2, the full variable domain is GAGVSQSPSNKVTEKGKDVELRCDPISGHTALYWYRQSLGQGLEFLIYFQGNSAPDKSGLPSDRFSAERTGGSVSTLTIQRTQQEDSAVYLCASSLVSGELFFGEGSRLTVL.

The chain combines TRBV18 with TRBJ1-1, with 7 positions matching TRBD1. The V gene's germline CDR1 is KGHSH and CDR2 LQKENI. This CDR3 has 15 residues. V was pared by 5 bases and J by 6 bases, with 12 bases of the junction left unmatched. Here the CDR3 DNA reads TGTGCCAGCTCATTACTGACAGGGAAGTCCTCTGAAGCTTTCTTT. Its protein product is CASSLLTGKSSEAFF.

This clone was seen a single time. J is TRBJ1-2 and V is TRBV10-2; 8 positions match TRBD1. J lost 3 bases, V lost 4 bases, and 4 bases had no gene match. The germline gives CDR1 WSHSY, CDR2 SAAADI. CDR3 length equals 14 residues. The CDR3 here is CASSGQQGDYGYTF. CDR3 nucleotides: TGCGCCAGCAGTGGGCAACAGGGGGACTATGGCTACACCTTC.

This chain joins TRBV19 and TRBJ2-7; the D gene is possibly TRBD1 (6 bases). This CDR3 spans 13 amino acids. Trimming left V 5 bases short and J 2 bases short, with 10 bases between. The germline gives CDR1 LNHDA, CDR2 SQIVND (reference sequence). The CDR3 nucleotides read TGTGCCAGTAGTCTCGGACAGACCTACGAGCAGTACTTC. Its protein product is CASSLGQTYEQYF.

This rearrangement joins TRBV10-3 to TRBJ2-7; possible D gene TRBD2, 6 bases. From germline, CDR1 is ENHRY and CDR2 SYGVKD. Deletions cut 2 bases from V and 4 bases from J, with 12 bases between. CDR3 length equals 14 residues. This chain's CDR3 is CAISERGGAYEQYF. The CDR3 DNA sequence: TGTGCCATCAGTGAGCGAGGAGGGGCTTACGAGCAGTACTTC.

The CDR3 sequence is CATSDPRTGGYEQYF. CDR3 sequence (DNA): TGTGCCACCAGTGATCCCCGGACAGGGGGCTACGAGCAGTACTTC. The chain recombines TRBV24-1 with TRBJ2-7; 10 bases line up with TRBD1. The V gene's germline CDR1 is KGHDR and CDR2 SFDVKD. The CDR3 spans 15 residues. V was clipped by 3 bases and J by 3 bases; unmatched bases: 4.

J is TRBJ1-1 and V is TRBV7-9, with D uncertain. The V gene lost 5 bases and the J gene lost 10 bases, with 14 bases spanning the gap. Germline values: CDR1 SEHNR, CDR2 FQNEAQ (reference sequence). The CDR3 has 12 residues. The CDR3: CASSGGLVGAFF. The CDR3 region has the DNA TGTGCCAGCAGCGGAGGTTTGGTTGGAGCTTTCTTT.

The chain combines TRBV5-1 with TRBJ2-7; 7 positions match TRBD1. Germline V gene lookup returns CDR1 SGHRS and CDR2 YFSETQ. The CDR3 runs 15 residues. Unmatched junction bases numbered 10, after V lost 3 bases and J lost 4 bases. This CDR3 is CASSSRGTQAYEQYF. CDR3 in DNA: TGCGCCAGCAGCTCCAGGGGGACACAAGCTTACGAGCAGTACTTC. Full variable domain (missing parts from reference TRBV5-1 and TRBJ2-7): KAGVTQTPRYLIKTRGQQVTLSCSPISGHRSVSWYQQTPGQGLQFLFEYFSETQRNKGNFPGRFSGRQFSNSRSEMNVSTLELGDSALYLCASSSRGTQAYEQYFGPGTRLTVT.

The chain couples TRBV5-1 to TRBJ2-5, with TRBD1 matching over 9 bases. Germline V CDR1 and CDR2: SGHRS, YFSETQ. The CDR3 covers 13 residues. With V trimmed by 4 bases and J by 9 bases, 7 bases remained unmatched. The CDR3 loop is CASSPGQGGPQYF. CDR3 nucleotides: TGCGCCAGCAGCCCGGGACAGGGAGGACCCCAGTACTTC.

V gene TRBV5-1 combines with J gene TRBJ2-5, with 7 bases aligning to TRBD1. The CDR3 loop spans 14 amino acids. Germline assignment: CDR1 SGHRS and CDR2 YFSETQ. Germline trimming cut 7 bases from V and 2 bases from J; bases unmatched to any gene: 8. The CDR3: CASEGQTKQETQYF. In DNA form, the CDR3 reads TGCGCCAGCGAGGGACAGACAAAACAAGAGACCCAGTACTTC.

The chain has TRBV29-1 and TRBJ2-1, with D perhaps matching TRBD2 (5 bases). This CDR3 comprises 14 residues. Germline CDR1 SQVTM, CDR2 ANQGSEA. The V and J ends lost 2 bases and 5 bases respectively, with 13 bases between them. The CDR3 is CSVEFLAGDNEQFF. The CDR3 nucleotides are TGCAGCGTTGAATTCCTAGCAGGTGACAATGAGCAGTTCTTC.

The chain recombines TRBV5-6 with TRBJ2-5; TRBD2 matches at 10 bases. CDR1 is SGHDT and CDR2 is YYEEEE in the germline V gene. There are 15 residues in the CDR3. Unmatched junction bases numbered 9, after V lost 5 bases and J lost 5 bases. The CDR3 spells CASSSSGGAWETQYF. For the CDR3, the DNA is TGTGCCAGCAGTTCAAGCGGGGGGGCCTGGGAGACCCAGTACTTC. Complete variable domain (other parts from reference TRBV5-6 and TRBJ2-5): DAGVTQSPTHLIKTRGQQVTLRCSPKSGHDTVSWYQQALGQGPQFIFQYYEEEERQRGNFPDRFSGHQFPNYSSELNVNALLLGDSALYLCASSSSGGAWETQYFGPGTRLLVL.

The gene calls are TRBV27 and TRBJ1-5; TRBD1 might be the D (6 bases). The CDR3 is 17 residues long. Germline CDR1 MNHEY, CDR2 SMNVEV (reference sequence). Between the trimmed V and J ends, which lost 5 bases and 0 bases, there was a span of 17 bases. CDR3 loop: CASSPWSGAVSNQPQHF. The CDR3 DNA reads as TGTGCCAGCAGTCCCTGGTCAGGGGCTGTTAGCAATCAGCCCCAGCATTTT.

V gene TRBV3-1 (or the pseudogene TRBV3-2) combines with J gene TRBJ2-1; 10 positions agree with TRBD1. The CDR3 length is 17 residues. Trimming took 3 bases from V and 2 from J; bases not matched to a gene: 7. CDR1 is LGHDT and CDR2 is YNNKEL in the germline V gene (reference sequence). CDR3 amino acids: CASSHVAGTGAYNEQFF. The DNA for the CDR3 is TGTGCCAGCAGCCATGTGGCCGGGACAGGGGCCTACAATGAGCAGTTCTTC.